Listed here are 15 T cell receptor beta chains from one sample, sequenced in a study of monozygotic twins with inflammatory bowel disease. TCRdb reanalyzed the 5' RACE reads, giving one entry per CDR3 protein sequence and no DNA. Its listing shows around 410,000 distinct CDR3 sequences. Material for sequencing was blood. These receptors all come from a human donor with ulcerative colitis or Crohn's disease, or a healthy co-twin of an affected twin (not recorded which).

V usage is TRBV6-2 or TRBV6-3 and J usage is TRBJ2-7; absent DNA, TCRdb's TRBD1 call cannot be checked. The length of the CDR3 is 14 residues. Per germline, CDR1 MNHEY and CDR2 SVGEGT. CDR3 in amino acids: CASSYSVSGYEQYF.

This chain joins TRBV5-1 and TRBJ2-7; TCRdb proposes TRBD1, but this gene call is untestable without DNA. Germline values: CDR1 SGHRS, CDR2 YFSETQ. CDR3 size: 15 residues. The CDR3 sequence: CASSFNQGAFHEQYF.

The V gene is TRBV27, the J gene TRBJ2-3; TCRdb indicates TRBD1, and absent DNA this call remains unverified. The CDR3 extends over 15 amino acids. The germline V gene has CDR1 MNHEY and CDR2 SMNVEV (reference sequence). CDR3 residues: CASSPVTGATDTQYF.

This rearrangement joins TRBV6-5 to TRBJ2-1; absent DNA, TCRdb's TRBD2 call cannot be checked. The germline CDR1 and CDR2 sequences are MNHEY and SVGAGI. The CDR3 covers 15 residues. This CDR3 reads CASSYSREGYNEQFF.

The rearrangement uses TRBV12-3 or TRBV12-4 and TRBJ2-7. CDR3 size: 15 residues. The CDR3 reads CASRTGNASSYEQYF.

The CDR3 protein is CASTSGSSYEQYF. J is TRBJ2-7 and V is TRBV6-5; the D gene TCRdb calls, TRBD2, cannot be checked with no DNA. Germline values: CDR1 MNHEY, CDR2 SVGAGI. This CDR3 comprises 13 residues.

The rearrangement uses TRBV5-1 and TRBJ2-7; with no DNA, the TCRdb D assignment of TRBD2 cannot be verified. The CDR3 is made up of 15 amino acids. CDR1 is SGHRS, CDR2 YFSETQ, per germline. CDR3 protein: CASSLGLALSYEQYF. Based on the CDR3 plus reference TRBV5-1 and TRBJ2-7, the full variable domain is KAGVTQTPRYLIKTRGQQVTLSCSPISGHRSVSWYQQTPGQGLQFLFEYFSETQRNKGNFPGRFSGRQFSNSRSEMNVSTLELGDSALYLCASSLGLALSYEQYFGPGTRLTVT.

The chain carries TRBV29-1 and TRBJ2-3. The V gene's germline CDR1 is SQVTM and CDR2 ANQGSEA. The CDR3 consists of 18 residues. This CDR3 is CSVEDLPDGISSTDTQYF.

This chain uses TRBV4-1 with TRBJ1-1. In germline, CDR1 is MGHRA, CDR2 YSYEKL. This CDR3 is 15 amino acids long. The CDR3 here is CASSQEDLRNTEAFF.

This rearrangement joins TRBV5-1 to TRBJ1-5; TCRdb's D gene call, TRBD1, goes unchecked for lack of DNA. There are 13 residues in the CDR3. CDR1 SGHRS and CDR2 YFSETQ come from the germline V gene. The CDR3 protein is CASSPTGKEPQHF.

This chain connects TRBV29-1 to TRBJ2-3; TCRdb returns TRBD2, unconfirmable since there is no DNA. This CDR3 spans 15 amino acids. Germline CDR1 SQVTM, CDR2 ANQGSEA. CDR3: CSVEGTSGGTDTQYF.

CDR3 protein: CSARDSSVGRLMTGRIGYTF. V usage is TRBV20-1 and J usage is TRBJ1-2. The CDR3 is 20 residues long. The germline CDR1 and CDR2 sequences are DFQATT and SNEGSKA (reference sequence).

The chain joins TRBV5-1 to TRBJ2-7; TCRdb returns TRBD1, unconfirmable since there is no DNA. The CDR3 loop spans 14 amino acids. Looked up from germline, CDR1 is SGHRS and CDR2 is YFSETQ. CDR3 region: CASSLQGWPYEQYF.

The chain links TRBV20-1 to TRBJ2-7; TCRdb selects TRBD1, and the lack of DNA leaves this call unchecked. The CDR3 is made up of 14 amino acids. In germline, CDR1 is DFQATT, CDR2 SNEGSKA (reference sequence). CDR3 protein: CSAPVGGISYEQYF.

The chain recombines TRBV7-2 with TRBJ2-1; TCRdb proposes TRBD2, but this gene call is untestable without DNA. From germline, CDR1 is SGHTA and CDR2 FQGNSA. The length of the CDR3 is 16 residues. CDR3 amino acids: CASSLRGLALYNEQFF.